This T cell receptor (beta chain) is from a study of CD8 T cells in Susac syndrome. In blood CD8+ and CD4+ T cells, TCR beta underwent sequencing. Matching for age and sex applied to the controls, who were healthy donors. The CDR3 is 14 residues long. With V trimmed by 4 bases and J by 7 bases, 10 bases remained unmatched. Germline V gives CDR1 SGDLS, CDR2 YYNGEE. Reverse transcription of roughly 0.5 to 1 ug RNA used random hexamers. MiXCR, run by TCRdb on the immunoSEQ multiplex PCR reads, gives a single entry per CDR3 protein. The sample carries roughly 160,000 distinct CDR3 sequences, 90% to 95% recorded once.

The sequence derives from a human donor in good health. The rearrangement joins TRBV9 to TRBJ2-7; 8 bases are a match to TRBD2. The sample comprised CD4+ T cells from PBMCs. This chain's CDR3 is CASSPIAGSQEQYF. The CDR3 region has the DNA TGTGCCAGCAGCCCAATAGCGGGGTCTCAGGAGCAGTACTTC.